This T cell receptor (beta chain) is from a study of CD8 T cells in ankylosing spondylitis. Study-wide results and caveats: Significant enrichment of disease-linked clones was reported in matched ankylosing spondylitis synovial fluid. Seemingly characteristic of ankylosing spondylitis blood was a TCR beta motif consisting of 7 or 8 highly homologous variants.

Deletions cut 7 bases from V and 3 bases from J, with 16 bases between. The CDR3 contains 15 residues. Germline V gives CDR1 SSHAT, CDR2 FNYEAQ (reference sequence). At least ten counts were recorded for this clonotype. Its specificity is not known. Generation of TCR beta libraries employed quantitative 5'-RACE incorporating molecular barcodes. TCRdb reprocessed the 5' RACE reads with MiXCR, giving one entry per CDR3 protein. The data show around 150,000 distinct CDR3 sequences, with roughly an eighth seen just once and around 4.1% held by the top ten. Sequenced sample: blood, either unsorted or a sorted T cell fraction (not recorded which). The gene calls are TRBV7-7 and TRBJ2-1; D remains unclear. The TCR was taken from a female donor with ankylosing spondylitis or in good health (not recorded which). CDR3 region: CASIQPPEIYNEQFF. The CDR3 nucleotides read TGTGCCAGCATCCAGCCCCCAGAAATCTACAATGAGCAGTTCTTC. The full variable domain, its missing parts supplied by reference TRBV7-7 and TRBJ2-1, is GAGVSQSPRYKVTKRGQDVTLRCDPISSHATLYWYQQALGQGPEFLTYFNYEAQPDKSGLPSDRFSAERPEGSISTLTIQRTEQRDSAMYRCASIQPPEIYNEQFFGPGTRLTVL.